The 20 T cell receptor beta chains reported below all come from one sample, sequenced in a study of blood T cells in healthy people across ages. For the second PCR, which ran for roughly 7 to 11 cycles, a sample-barcoded 5' primer and a J-beta primer mix were used. TCRdb used MiXCR to reprocess the 5' RACE reads, holding one entry per CDR3 protein. The sample yields over 1.5 million distinct CDR3 sequences, 49% seen once. The sequenced sample was blood. The receptors were sampled from a woman aged 40 to 55 in good health.

This chain connects TRBV6-2 or TRBV6-3 to TRBJ1-2; 7 bases are shared with TRBD1. The CDR3 length is 15 residues. The ends lost 5 bases at V and 4 bases at J; junction bases unmatched: 10. Looked up from germline, CDR1 is MNHEY and CDR2 is SVGEGT. This chain's CDR3 is CASSLRGSVFYGYTF. CDR3 in DNA: TGTGCCAGCAGTCTCAGGGGGTCGGTTTTCTATGGCTACACCTTC.

The chain uses TRBV20-1 and TRBJ2-3; 15 nucleotides align to TRBD2. V shed 6 bases and J 8 bases; nucleotides not matched to a gene: 9. CDR3 length equals 15 residues. Germline CDR1 is DFQATT and CDR2 is SNEGSKA (reference sequence). The CDR3 reads CSARGTSGGLFTQYF. CDR3 DNA sequence: TGCAGTGCCCGTGGGACTAGCGGGGGGCTTTTTACGCAGTATTTT.

This clonotype was observed a handful of times. The CDR3 DNA follows: TGTGCCAGCAGTGAGGAGGGACAAGGTTCCTACGAGCAGTACTTC. Translation: CASSEEGQGSYEQYF. The chain couples TRBV25-1 to TRBJ2-7; D might be TRBD1 or TRBD2, each matching 6 bases. V was trimmed by 3 bases and J by 1 base, leaving 13 bases between them. The CDR3 sequence is 15 residues long. CDR1 is MGHDK, CDR2 SYGVNS, per germline.

This clonotype was picked up a small number of times. This chain links TRBV12-3 or TRBV12-4 with TRBJ2-1, with 7 nucleotides matching TRBD2. This CDR3 comprises 14 residues. V lost 3 bases, J lost 4 bases, and 3 bases stayed unmatched. This CDR3 is CASSFRRGYNEQFF. The CDR3 DNA sequence: TGTGCCAGCAGTTTTCGGCGGGGGTACAATGAGCAGTTCTTC.

This clonotype was seen more than once but under ten times. The chain links TRBV2 to TRBJ2-5; 8 bases map to TRBD1. The J call is uncertain, as TRBJ2-7 better fits the DNA end. Per the germline V gene, CDR1 is SNHLY and CDR2 is FYNNEI. The CDR3 contains 13 residues. The CDR3 sequence: CASGRTGFYEQYF. The CDR3, as DNA: TGTGCCAGCGGACGGACAGGGTTCTACGAGCAGTACTTC.

This clonotype was found once. V usage is TRBV20-1 and J usage is TRBJ2-1, with TRBD2 matching 10 bases. CDR1 is DFQATT and CDR2 is SNEGSKA in the germline V gene (reference sequence). This CDR3 comprises 14 residues. The CDR3 bases are TGCAGCCTACCCACTAGCGGGATTTACAATGAGCAGTTCTTC. Translation: CSLPTSGIYNEQFF.

V and J are TRBV7-2 and TRBJ2-1; D ambiguous. This CDR3 has 16 residues. V was clipped by 2 bases and J by 3 bases, with 14 bases between them. Germline assignment: CDR1 SGHTA and CDR2 FQGNSA. The CDR3 reads CASSLQGSRDYNEQFF. For the CDR3, the DNA is TGTGCCAGCAGCTTACAAGGTTCTAGGGACTACAATGAGCAGTTCTTC.

The rearrangement joins TRBV10-3 to TRBJ2-3, with TRBD2 matching over 8 bases. Germline trimming cut 6 bases from V and 2 bases from J; bases unmatched to any gene: 4. The CDR3 contains 14 residues. CDR1 is ENHRY and CDR2 is SYGVKD in the germline V gene. The CDR3 sequence is CAISRGGDTDTQYF. DNA of the CDR3: TGTGCCATCAGCCGGGGGGGCGACACAGATACGCAGTATTTT.

This clonotype turned up a few times. The chain is built from TRBV20-1 and TRBJ1-5, with a possible D match to TRBD1 (5 bases). Germline lookup yields CDR1 DFQATT and CDR2 SNEGSKA (reference sequence). The CDR3 loop spans 13 amino acids. V lost 3 bases and J 3 bases, leaving 9 bases between the germline ends. DNA for the CDR3: TGCAGTGCTAGGGACACTTACAATCAGCCCCAGCATTTT. Protein: CSARDTYNQPQHF.

The chain links TRBV2 to TRBJ1-5; 7 bases are shared with TRBD1. Trimming cost V 4 bases and J 1 base; bases outside gene matches: 7. The germline gives CDR1 SNHLY, CDR2 FYNNEI. This CDR3 has 16 residues. In DNA, the CDR3 is TGTGCCAGCAGTGGGCTAACAGGGGACAGCAATCAGCCCCAGCATTTT. It codes for CASSGLTGDSNQPQHF.

The chain recombines TRBV20-1 with TRBJ2-1, with 7 positions matching TRBD1. CDR1 and CDR2 from the germline V gene are DFQATT and SNEGSKA (reference sequence). V lost 5 bases and J lost 8; bases outside the gene matches: 18. The CDR3 has 16 amino acids. Here the CDR3 DNA reads TGCAGTGCTTCGACCCACCCCTCTGACAGGGAAGATGAGCAGTTCTTC. Translated: CSASTHPSDREDEQFF.

The chain is built from TRBV12-3 or TRBV12-4 and TRBJ1-6; D call uncertain. The ends were cut back, 3 bases at V and 8 bases at J, with 11 bases in the middle. There are 14 residues in the CDR3. The CDR3 region has the DNA TGTGCCAGCAGTTTGTCCGACTCTCATTCACCCCTCCACTTT. This translates into CASSLSDSHSPLHF.

Only a few counts were recorded for this clonotype. The chain couples TRBV28 to TRBJ2-7; TRBD2 matches 8 bases. This CDR3 contains 14 residues. The germline gives CDR1 MDHEN, CDR2 SYDVKM. The junction had 8 bases not matched to a gene; V was cut back by 5 bases and J by 5 bases. The DNA of the CDR3 is TGTGCCAGCAGTCGGGGGGGGGAGTTCCACGAGCAGTACTTC. It encodes CASSRGGEFHEQYF.

V is TRBV6-2 or TRBV6-3 and J is TRBJ1-4; no clear D. V shed 7 bases and J shed 10 bases, with 16 bases lying between them. Germline V gives CDR1 MNHEY, CDR2 SVGEGT. There are 13 residues in the CDR3. The CDR3 DNA follows: TGTGCCAGCAACCCCGGGCCCGAGGGAAAACTGTTTTTT. Translated, it gives CASNPGPEGKLFF.

This chain joins TRBV5-6 and TRBJ2-5; 7 bases map to TRBD1. Per the germline V gene, CDR1 is SGHDT and CDR2 is YYEEEE. Trimming cost V 3 bases and J 1 base; bases outside gene matches: 9. The length of the CDR3 is 16 residues. The chain's CDR3 is CASSWGPGTAQETQYF. The CDR3, as DNA: TGTGCCAGCAGCTGGGGCCCCGGGACAGCCCAAGAGACCCAGTACTTC.

The gene calls are TRBV20-1 and TRBJ2-7; 11 bases line up with TRBD1. CDR3 length: 14 residues. The V and J ends lost 0 bases and 6 bases, in that order; junction bases with no gene match: 4. Germline assignment: CDR1 DFQATT and CDR2 SNEGSKA (reference sequence). CDR3 bases: TGCAGTGCTAGAGACGCGGGACAGGGGGTCGAGCAGTACTTC. Amino acid sequence: CSARDAGQGVEQYF.

The gene calls are TRBV7-2 and TRBJ2-5; TRBD2 matches at 7 bases. V lost 0 bases, J lost 4 bases, and 5 bases stayed unmatched. Germline V gene data show CDR1 as SGHTA and CDR2 as FQGNSA. This CDR3 is built from 15 residues. CDR3 coding DNA: TGTGCCAGCAGCTTAGCATCCAGGGAGGGAGAGACCCAGTACTTC. Residues: CASSLASREGETQYF.

This clonotype was picked up a small number of times. This CDR3 reads CASRGQERGGDTQYF. CDR3 bases: TGTGCCAGCAGAGGACAGGAACGAGGGGGGGATACGCAGTATTTT. The chain links TRBV28 to TRBJ2-3; tentatively, D is TRBD1 (7 bases). Germline assignment: CDR1 MDHEN and CDR2 SYDVKM. This CDR3 is built from 15 residues. V was clipped by 6 bases and J by 6 bases, with 19 bases between them.

There are a few counts of this clonotype. CDR3: CASSFASWELFF. Written as DNA, the CDR3 is TGTGCCAGCAGCTTCGCTAGCTGGGAGCTGTTTTTT. The J gene is TRBJ2-2, the V gene TRBV11-2; maybe TRBD2 (5 bases). CDR1 and CDR2 from the germline V gene are SGHAT and FQNNGV. This CDR3 has 12 residues. V shed 3 bases and J shed 9 bases, with 8 bases lying between them.

CDR3 DNA: TGTGCCAGCAGTTATCTCCAGGGGCCTGTTCCTTACGAGCAGTACTTC. Amino acid sequence: CASSYLQGPVPYEQYF. The V gene is TRBV27, the J gene TRBJ2-7; D is possibly TRBD1 (6 bases). V lost 4 bases, J lost 4 bases, and 20 bases lay in between. This CDR3 region has 16 residues. The V gene's germline CDR1 is MNHEY and CDR2 SMNVEV (reference sequence).